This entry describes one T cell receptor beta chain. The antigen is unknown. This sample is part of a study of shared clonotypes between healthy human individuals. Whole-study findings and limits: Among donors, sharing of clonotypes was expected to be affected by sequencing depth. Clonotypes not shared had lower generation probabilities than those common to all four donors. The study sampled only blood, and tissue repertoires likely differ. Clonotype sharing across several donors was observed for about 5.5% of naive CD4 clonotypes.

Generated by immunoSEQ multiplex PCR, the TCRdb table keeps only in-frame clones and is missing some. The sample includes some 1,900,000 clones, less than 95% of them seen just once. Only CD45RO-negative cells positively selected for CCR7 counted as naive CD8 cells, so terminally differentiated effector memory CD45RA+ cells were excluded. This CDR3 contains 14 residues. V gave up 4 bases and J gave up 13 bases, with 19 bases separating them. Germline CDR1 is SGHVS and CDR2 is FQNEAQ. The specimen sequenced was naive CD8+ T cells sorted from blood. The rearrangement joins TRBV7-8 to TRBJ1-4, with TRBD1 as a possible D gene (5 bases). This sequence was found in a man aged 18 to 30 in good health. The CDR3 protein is CASSSGPAGYGLFF. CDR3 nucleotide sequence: TGTGCCAGCAGCTCAGGGCCGGCGGGATATGGACTGTTTTTT.